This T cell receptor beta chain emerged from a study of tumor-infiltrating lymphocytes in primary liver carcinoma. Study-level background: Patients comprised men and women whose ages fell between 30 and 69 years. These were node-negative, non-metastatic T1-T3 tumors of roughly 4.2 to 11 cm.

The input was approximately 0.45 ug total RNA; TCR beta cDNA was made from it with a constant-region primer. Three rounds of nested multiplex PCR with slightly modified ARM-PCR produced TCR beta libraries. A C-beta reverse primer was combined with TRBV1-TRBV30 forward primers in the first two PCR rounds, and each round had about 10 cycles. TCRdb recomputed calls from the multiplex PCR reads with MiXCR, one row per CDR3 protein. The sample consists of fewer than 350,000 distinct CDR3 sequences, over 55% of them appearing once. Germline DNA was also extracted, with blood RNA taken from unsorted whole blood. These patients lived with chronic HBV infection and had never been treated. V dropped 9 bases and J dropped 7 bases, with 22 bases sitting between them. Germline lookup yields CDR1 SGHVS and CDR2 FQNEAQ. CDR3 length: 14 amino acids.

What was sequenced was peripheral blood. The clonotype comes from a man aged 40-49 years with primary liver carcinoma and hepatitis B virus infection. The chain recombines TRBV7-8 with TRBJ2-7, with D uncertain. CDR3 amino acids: CARSPHGGPDEQYF. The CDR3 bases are TGTGCCAGGAGCCCTCACGGTGGCCCCGATGAGCAGTACTTC.